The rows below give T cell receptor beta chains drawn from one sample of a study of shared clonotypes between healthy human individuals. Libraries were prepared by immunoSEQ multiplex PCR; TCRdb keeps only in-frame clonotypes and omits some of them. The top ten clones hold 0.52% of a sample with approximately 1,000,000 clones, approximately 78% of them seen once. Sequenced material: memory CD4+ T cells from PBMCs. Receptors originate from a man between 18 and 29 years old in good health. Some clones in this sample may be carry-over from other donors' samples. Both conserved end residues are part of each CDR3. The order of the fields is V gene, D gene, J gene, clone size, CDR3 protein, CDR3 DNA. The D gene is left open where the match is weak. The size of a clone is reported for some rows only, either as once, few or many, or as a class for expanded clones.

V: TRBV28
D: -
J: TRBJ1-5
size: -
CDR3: CASSFRQVNQPQHF
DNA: TGTGCCAGCAGTTTCCGACAGGTCAATCAGCCCCAGCATTTT

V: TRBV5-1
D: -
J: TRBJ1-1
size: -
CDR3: CASSLELATEAFF
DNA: TGCGCCAGCAGCTTGGAGTTGGCGACTGAAGCTTTCTTT

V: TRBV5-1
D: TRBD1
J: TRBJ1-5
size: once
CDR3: CASSLDVTGNGPQHF
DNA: TGCGCCAGCAGCTTGGACGTGACAGGGAATGGGCCCCAGCATTTT

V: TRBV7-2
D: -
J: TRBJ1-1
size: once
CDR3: CASSLEGGPEAFF
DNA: TGTGCCAGCAGCTTAGAGGGGGGGCCTGAAGCTTTCTTT

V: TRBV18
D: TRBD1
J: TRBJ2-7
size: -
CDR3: CASSLGTVAYEQYF
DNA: TGTGCCAGCTCCCTGGGGACAGTAGCCTACGAGCAGTACTTC

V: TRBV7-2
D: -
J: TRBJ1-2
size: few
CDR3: CASSLFSQRENSYGYTF
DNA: TGTGCCAGCAGCTTATTCTCCCAGAGGGAGAACAGCTATGGCTACACCTTC

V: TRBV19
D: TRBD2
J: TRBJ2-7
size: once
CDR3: CASSIFGGIYEQYF
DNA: TGTGCCAGTAGTATTTTCGGGGGGATCTACGAGCAGTACTTC

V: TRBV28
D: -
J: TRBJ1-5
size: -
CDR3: CASSLGAYQPQHF
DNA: TGTGCCAGCAGTTTGGGAGCCTATCAGCCCCAGCATTTT

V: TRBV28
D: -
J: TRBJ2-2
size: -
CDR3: CASRRARGPTGELFF
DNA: TGTGCCAGCAGACGCGCCCGCGGACCCACCGGGGAGCTGTTTTTT

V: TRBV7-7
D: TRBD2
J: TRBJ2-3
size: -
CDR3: CASSLELAGGSTTQYF
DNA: TGTGCCAGCAGCTTAGAGCTAGCGGGAGGGTCGACTACGCAGTATTTT

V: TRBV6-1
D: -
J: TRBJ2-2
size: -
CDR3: CASSELKGSHGELFF
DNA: TGTGCCAGCAGTGAACTGAAAGGGTCCCACGGGGAGCTGTTTTTT

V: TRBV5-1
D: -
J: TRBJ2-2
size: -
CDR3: CASSFPGTNTGELFF
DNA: TGCGCCAGCAGCTTCCCCGGGACCAACACCGGGGAGCTGTTTTTT

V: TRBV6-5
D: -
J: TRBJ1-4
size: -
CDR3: CASRRTGEKLFF
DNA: TGTGCCAGCAGAAGGACCGGGGAAAAACTGTTTTTT

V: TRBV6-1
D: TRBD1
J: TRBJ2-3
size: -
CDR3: CAMGDRGPTDTQYF
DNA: TGTGCCATGGGGGACAGGGGGCCCACAGATACGCAGTATTTT

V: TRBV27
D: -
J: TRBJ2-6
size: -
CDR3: CASSLFGRAGANVLTF
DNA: TGTGCCAGCAGTTTATTCGGCAGGGCTGGGGCCAACGTCCTGACTTTC

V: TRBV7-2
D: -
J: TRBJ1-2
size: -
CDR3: CASSLGGPAGDYGYTF
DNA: TGTGCCAGCAGCTTAGGGGGCCCTGCGGGCGACTATGGCTACACCTTC

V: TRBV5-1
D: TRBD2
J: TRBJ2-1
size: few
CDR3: CASSLAPGGPNEQFF
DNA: TGCGCCAGCAGCTTGGCCCCGGGAGGGCCCAATGAGCAGTTCTTC

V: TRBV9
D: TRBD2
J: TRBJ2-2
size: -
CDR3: CASSGDRGLAGESGELFF
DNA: TGTGCCAGCTCCGGGGACAGGGGACTAGCGGGAGAGTCCGGGGAGCTGTTTTTT

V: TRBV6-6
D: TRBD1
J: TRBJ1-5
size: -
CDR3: CASSRDRASNQPQHF
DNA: TGTGCCAGCAGTAGGGACAGAGCGAGCAATCAGCCCCAGCATTTT

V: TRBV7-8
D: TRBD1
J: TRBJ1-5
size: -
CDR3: CASSLFGRGANQPNQPQHF
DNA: TGTGCCAGCAGCTTATTCGGCAGGGGGGCCAATCAACCTAATCAGCCCCAGCATTTT

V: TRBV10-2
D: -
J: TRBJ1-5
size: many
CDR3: CASSGQGNQPQHF
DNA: TGCGCCAGCAGTGGGCAGGGCAATCAGCCCCAGCATTTT

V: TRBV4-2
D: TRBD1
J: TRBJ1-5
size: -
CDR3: CASSQVGQDNQPQHF
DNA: TGTGCCAGCAGCCAAGTCGGACAGGACAATCAGCCCCAGCATTTT

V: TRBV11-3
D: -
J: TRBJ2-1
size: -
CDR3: CASSPGGSSSYNEQFF
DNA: TGTGCCAGCAGCCCCGGGGGATCAAGCAGCTACAATGAGCAGTTCTTC

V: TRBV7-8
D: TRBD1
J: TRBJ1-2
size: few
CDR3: CASSTTGADNYGYTF
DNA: TGTGCCAGCAGCACGACAGGGGCTGATAACTATGGCTACACCTTC

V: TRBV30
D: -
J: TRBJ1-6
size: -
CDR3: CAWNPSTRYYSPLHF
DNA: TGTGCCTGGAACCCAAGCACGAGGTACTATTCACCCCTCCACTTT